The next 11 T cell receptor beta chains were all read from a single sample in a study of blood T cells in healthy people across ages. Primers used in a second PCR of about 6 to 11 cycles were a sample-barcoded 5' primer and a J-beta primer mix. TCRdb itself ran the 5' RACE reads through MiXCR, one entry per CDR3 protein. The sample holds over 1,500,000 distinct CDR3 sequences, approximately 39% seen once. Sequenced: blood. These receptors all stem from a human donor in good health.

This clonotype was counted between two and nine times. The V gene is TRBV6-2 or TRBV6-3, the J gene TRBJ2-4; D may correspond to TRBD1 or TRBD2 (5 bases each). TRBJ2-7 matches the DNA end more closely, so the J call is doubtful. Germline CDR1 reads MNHEY; CDR2 reads SVGEGT. The CDR3 is 15 amino acids. As DNA, the CDR3 is TGTGCCAGCAGCATAACCGGGACGGATTCCTACGAGCAGTACTTC. Translation gives CASSITGTDSYEQYF.

This clonotype was counted between two and nine times. The chain employs TRBV5-1 and TRBJ2-7, with 8 positions matching TRBD2. This CDR3 is 14 amino acids long. CDR1 SGHRS and CDR2 YFSETQ come from the germline V gene. The V segment lost 4 bases and the J segment 2 bases; nucleotides outside the gene matches: 5. The CDR3 bases are TGCGCCAGCAGCCGGGGGGGGCCTACCTACGAGCAGTACTTC. The encoded protein is CASSRGGPTYEQYF.

J is TRBJ2-3 and V is TRBV27; D not resolved. Germline CDR1 reads MNHEY; CDR2 reads SMNVEV (reference sequence). This CDR3 spans 17 amino acids. V was pared by 5 bases and J by 3 bases, with 21 bases between. The CDR3 DNA reads as TGTGCCAGCAGTCCCCCCCCCGACATGGGTGCAACAGATACGCAGTATTTT. It translates to CASSPPPDMGATDTQYF.

The chain combines TRBV30 with TRBJ1-5; D call uncertain. The CDR3 contains 13 residues. Germline V lookup: CDR1 GTSNPN, CDR2 SVGIG (reference sequence). Trimming shortened V by 5 bases and J by 9 bases, and 17 bases separated the two germline ends. The CDR3 protein is CAWAQGLVGPQHF. CDR3 DNA sequence: TGTGCCTGGGCCCAAGGCCTCGTGGGGCCCCAGCATTTT.

The CDR3 nucleotides read TGTGCCAGCAGCAGTCAGGGGGCTGACGTGAATGAGCAGTTCTTC. Translating it yields CASSSQGADVNEQFF. The V call is TRBV2, the J call TRBJ2-1; 8 bases agree with TRBD1. V shed 6 bases and J 7 bases; nucleotides not matched to a gene: 11. The length of the CDR3 is 15 residues. Per the germline V gene, CDR1 is SNHLY and CDR2 is FYNNEI.

The chain is built from TRBV20-1 and TRBJ1-6; TRBD1 might be the D (5 bases). This CDR3 spans 13 amino acids. Germline-derived CDR1 and CDR2 are DFQATT and SNEGSKA (reference sequence). V was pared by 5 bases and J by 7 bases, with 12 bases between. DNA for the CDR3: TGCAGTGCTCAGACAGCATCAAATTCACCCCTCCACTTT. Encoded protein: CSAQTASNSPLHF.

The chain combines TRBV7-8 with TRBJ1-6; D not resolved. Germline CDR1 is SGHVS and CDR2 is FQNEAQ. The CDR3 totals 15 residues. V lost 5 bases and J lost 9, with 17 bases in between. The CDR3 DNA is TGTGCCAGCAGCCCAAGGACCGCAAGCACTTCACCCCTCCACTTT. Encoded protein: CASSPRTASTSPLHF.

The CDR3 loop reads CASRKKTGGTGELFF. The CDR3 DNA sequence: TGTGCCAGCAGGAAAAAAACAGGGGGCACCGGGGAGCTGTTTTTT. The V gene is TRBV12-3 or TRBV12-4, the J gene TRBJ2-2; 8 positions agree with TRBD1. The CDR3 is made up of 15 amino acids. V shed 6 bases, J shed 4 bases, and the junction held 7 bases outside the gene matches.

This sequence joins TRBV28 and TRBJ2-7, with a tentative D call TRBD1 (7 bases). Germline CDR1 reads MDHEN; CDR2 reads SYDVKM. This CDR3 is built from 13 residues. Trimming left V 4 bases short and J 7 bases short, with 14 bases between. The CDR3 region has the DNA TGTGCCAGCAGTTCAGGGGGGATAGAAGAGCAGTACTTC. Protein sequence: CASSSGGIEEQYF.

The V call is TRBV20-1, the J call TRBJ2-1; 9 bases fit TRBD2. The CDR3 has 14 residues. V gave up 6 bases and J gave up 8 bases; unmatched junction bases: 11. Germline loops: CDR1 DFQATT, CDR2 SNEGSKA (reference sequence). The CDR3 DNA reads as TGCAGTGCAGGCGGGGGGGCCGGGACGGATGAGCAGTTCTTC. Translating gives CSAGGGAGTDEQFF.

This clonotype was found a few times. V and J are TRBV28 and TRBJ2-5, with 9 positions matching TRBD1. TRBJ2-7 matches the DNA end more closely, so the J call is doubtful. This CDR3 has 17 amino acids. Per the germline V gene, CDR1 is MDHEN and CDR2 is SYDVKM. The CDR3 nucleotides read TGTGCCAGCAGTTCCCCGAGGGAGGGACAGGGAATCTACGAGCAGTACTTC. Protein: CASSSPREGQGIYEQYF.